This entry describes one T cell receptor (beta chain). With 5 bases removed from V and 8 bases from J, the gap between germline ends came to 21 bases. This CDR3 comprises 16 residues. Per the germline V gene, CDR1 is MNHEY and CDR2 is SMNVEV (reference sequence). This entry belongs to a study of blood T cell repertoires in COVID-19. Seattle participants joined during active infection and were tracked over time. Authors' methods: Estimates of nucleated cell counts were drawn from the amplification of reference gene primers. The table came from immunoSEQ multiplex PCR; TCRdb's copy has only in-frame clones and leaves some out. V and J calls and clone size are copied from that table; D and trimming were computed from the DNA. The sample records 300,000 to 350,000 clones, 80% to 90% being singletons.

The gene calls are TRBV27 and TRBJ1-4, with D possibly TRBD1 on 6 matching bases. The sequencing sample was made of peripheral blood. The sequence came from a man aged 25-40 years with COVID-19, enrolled during active disease. In DNA, the CDR3 is TGTGCCAGCAGTCCCCGGTCCCGGGACACGGGGGAAAAACTGTTTTTT. Translation gives CASSPRSRDTGEKLFF.